The clone carrying this T cell receptor beta chain was seen a few times. Stable hyperthyroidism: no ophthalmopathy progression over 18 months of follow-up. Uncontrolled infections, other autoimmune diseases, pregnancy or lactation led to exclusion of patients. On the basis of clinical symptoms, serum thyroxine and TRAb, thyroid ultrasound and orbital computed tomography, diagnoses were made. The data are from a study of T cells in Graves' hyperthyroidism and ophthalmopathy. The V end lost 4 bases, the J end lost 4 bases, and 14 bases lay between the germline ends. The CDR3 loop spans 15 amino acids. Per the germline V gene, CDR1 is LNHNV and CDR2 is YYDKDF (reference sequence). Authors of the study amplified TCR beta CDR3 regions from RNA transcripts. The TCR CDR3 was amplified in a first-round RT-PCR using the HTBI primer set. In TCRdb, the multiplex PCR reads were re-called with MiXCR into one record per CDR3 protein. The sample includes around 520,000 distinct CDR3 sequences, about an eighth of them seen just once.

This clonotype was sampled from a woman under 30 with Graves' hyperthyroidism. V usage is TRBV15 and J usage is TRBJ2-1; the D gene could be TRBD1 or TRBD2 (6 bases each). The material sequenced was blood. The CDR3 region is CATSKEPGAYNEQFF. The CDR3 DNA is TGTGCCACCAGCAAAGAGCCGGGGGCATACAATGAGCAGTTCTTC.